The clone carrying this T cell receptor beta chain was detected ten times or more. The data were obtained in a study of low-dose radiotherapy and immunotherapy resistance in tumors. About the research overall: Dosing for Cohort 2 consisted of 1 Gy per fraction every two weeks, reaching a total of 13 Gy over 26 weeks.

Time point here: before trial treatment. Donors were given nivolumab, ipilimumab, aspirin, low-dose cyclophosphamide and low-dose radiotherapy. First-strand cDNA relied on TRAV- and TRBV-specific primers spanning alpha and beta chains. It was with a constant-region primer and a V-primer adapter that TCRs were amplified over approximately 20 PCR cycles. One entry per CDR3 protein, called by TCRdb with MiXCR from the reads. The profile shows 64,000 or so distinct CDR3 sequences, about 26% of them singletons. The CDR3 totals 11 residues. Trimming stripped 3 bases from V and 5 bases from J, with 4 bases between. The germline gives CDR1 SNHLY, CDR2 FYNNEI.

The genes are TRBV2 and TRBJ2-5; D remains unclear. The sequences come from PBMCs, collected before treatment. This clonotype was sampled from a male donor with rectosigmoid adenocarcinoma. The CDR3 nucleotides read TGTGCCAGCAGTGAGTGGGAGACCCAGTACTTC. This sequence encodes CASSEWETQYF.